Each of the 22 T cell receptor beta chains below was sequenced from the same sample in a study of cytomegalovirus exposure and HLA in healthy donors. The assay was immunoSEQ multiplex PCR, and TCRdb's table has in-frame clones only and misses some. The data show about 120,000 clones, with roughly 88% seen just once and about 6% held by the top ten. Sequencing input: PBMCs. These receptors all stem from a woman between 18 and 29 years old in good health and CMV-seropositive.

The CDR3 coding sequence is TGTGCCAGCAGCTTCGAGCGGGGGGTCGGGGAGCTGTTTTTT. The encoded protein is CASSFERGVGELFF. This sequence joins TRBV7-3 and TRBJ2-2; 9 nucleotides line up with TRBD2. This CDR3 has 14 residues. V lost 3 bases to trimming and J lost 7 bases; unmatched junction nucleotides: 3. Looked up from germline, CDR1 is SGHTA and CDR2 is FQGTGA.

This clone was counted only a few times. This CDR3 reads CASSQGPTSGTDTQYF. The CDR3 nucleotides read TGCGCCAGCAGCCAAGGACCCACTAGCGGCACAGATACGCAGTATTTT. V is TRBV4-3 and J is TRBJ2-3, with 7 bases aligning to TRBD2. There are 16 residues in the CDR3. J lost 1 base, V lost 1 base, and 5 bases had no gene match. In germline, CDR1 is LGHNA, CDR2 YSLEER.

V usage is TRBV18 and J usage is TRBJ1-1; 8 nucleotides match TRBD1. V shed 2 bases, J shed 3 bases, and the junction held 14 bases outside the gene matches. The CDR3 runs 18 residues. CDR1 is KGHSH and CDR2 is LQKENI in the germline V gene. Written as DNA, the CDR3 is TGTGCCAGCTCACCATTCCCCGCAGGGGGCAGTTCGGACACTGAAGCTTTCTTT. Encoded protein: CASSPFPAGGSSDTEAFF.

The V and J genes are TRBV18 and TRBJ1-1, with D possibly TRBD1 on 5 matching bases. The germline V gene has CDR1 KGHSH and CDR2 LQKENI. Trimming cost V 1 base and J 7 bases, with 13 bases left between them. This CDR3 contains 14 residues. The CDR3 coding sequence is TGTGCCAGCTCACCACGGGCAGGGTTGGGTGAAGCTTTCTTT. Amino acid sequence: CASSPRAGLGEAFF.

This clone showed up just once. The chain combines TRBV19 with TRBJ2-5; tentatively, D is TRBD1 (6 bases). The CDR3 is 15 residues long. Trimming stripped 3 bases from V and 1 base from J, with 12 bases between. Germline lookup yields CDR1 LNHDA and CDR2 SQIVND (reference sequence). CDR3 nucleotide sequence: TGTGCCAGTAGTATGAGAGGGGGTTCCCAAGAGACCCAGTACTTC. This translates into CASSMRGGSQETQYF.

This chain joins TRBV5-1 and TRBJ2-1, with TRBD1 identical over 10 bases. In germline, CDR1 is SGHRS, CDR2 YFSETQ. The CDR3 length is 15 residues. The V and J ends lost 3 bases and 6 bases, in that order; junction bases with no gene match: 6. CDR3 in DNA: TGCGCCAGCAGCTCGTTAGGGACAGGGGTCAATGAGCAGTTCTTC. It is translated as CASSSLGTGVNEQFF. Full variable domain (outside the CDR3, taken from reference TRBV5-1 and TRBJ2-1): KAGVTQTPRYLIKTRGQQVTLSCSPISGHRSVSWYQQTPGQGLQFLFEYFSETQRNKGNFPGRFSGRQFSNSRSEMNVSTLELGDSALYLCASSSLGTGVNEQFFGPGTRLTVL.

The rearrangement joins TRBV18 to TRBJ2-7; 8 bases match TRBD1. The CDR3 has 14 residues. J gave up 5 bases and V 1 base, and 4 bases lay outside the gene matches. Germline-derived CDR1 and CDR2 are KGHSH and LQKENI. CDR3 in DNA: TGTGCCAGCTCACCACGGACAGGGTTGGACGAGCAGTACTTC. Translation: CASSPRTGLDEQYF.

The chain employs TRBV7-6 and TRBJ1-2; D possibly corresponds to TRBD1 (5 bases). CDR3 length: 14 residues. V was cut by 5 bases and J by 1 base, with 11 bases left in between. From germline, CDR1 is SGHVS and CDR2 FNYEAQ. Written as DNA, the CDR3 is TGTGCCAGCAGCCCGTCCCAGGGTAACTATGGCTACACCTTC. Its translation is CASSPSQGNYGYTF.

The rearrangement joins TRBV5-6 to TRBJ2-3; no reliable D call. There are 17 residues in the CDR3. V gave up 1 base and J gave up 1 base, with 16 bases separating them. Germline V lookup: CDR1 SGHDT, CDR2 YYEEEE. DNA of the CDR3: TGTGCCAGCAGCTTGTTGAAGTCATGGCCCGGCACAGATACGCAGTATTTT. It specifies CASSLLKSWPGTDTQYF. Full variable domain (rest looked up from reference TRBV5-6 and TRBJ2-3): DAGVTQSPTHLIKTRGQQVTLRCSPKSGHDTVSWYQQALGQGPQFIFQYYEEEERQRGNFPDRFSGHQFPNYSSELNVNALLLGDSALYLCASSLLKSWPGTDTQYFGPGTRLTVL.

The chain couples TRBV5-4 to TRBJ1-3; possibly TRBD1 for D (6 bases). The CDR3 extends over 18 amino acids. Germline V gene sequence: CDR1 SGHNT, CDR2 YYREEE (reference sequence). Trimming took off 4 bases at V and 0 bases at J, with 20 bases between the two ends. The CDR3 DNA reads TGTGCCAGCAGCCGCTCGGGTGGGGGCTTTAGCTCTGGAAACACCATATATTTT. It translates to CASSRSGGGFSSGNTIYF.

The genes are TRBV28 and TRBJ2-2; 9 bases match TRBD1. V was clipped by 6 bases and J by 6 bases; unmatched bases: 8. Germline CDR1 is MDHEN and CDR2 is SYDVKM. CDR3 size: 15 residues. CDR3 sequence (DNA): TGTGCCAGCAGCTTTACAGGGGGCGAGGCCGGGGAGCTGTTTTTT. It translates to CASSFTGGEAGELFF.

The chain recombines TRBV6-1 with TRBJ1-4; TRBD1 aligns across 10 bases. The trim removed 6 bases at V and 5 bases at J, leaving 3 bases unmatched. Germline V gives CDR1 MNHNS, CDR2 SASEGT. The CDR3 loop spans 14 amino acids. Written as DNA, the CDR3 is TGTGCCAGCAGACTGGACAGGGGGAATGAAAAACTGTTTTTT. Protein sequence: CASRLDRGNEKLFF.

The V gene is TRBV6-6, the J gene TRBJ2-7; TRBD2 might be the D (5 bases). The CDR3 runs 12 residues. V was cut by 3 bases and J by 7 bases, with 10 bases left in between. In germline, CDR1 is MNHNY, CDR2 SVGAGI (reference sequence). The DNA for the CDR3 is TGTGCCAGCAGTTATAGTGGGGAGGAGCAGTACTTC. Its translation: CASSYSGEEQYF.

The chain uses TRBV4-2 and TRBJ1-1, with 7 bases that match TRBD1. V trimming: 0 bases; J trimming: 3 bases; junction bases outside the gene matches: 4. The CDR3 covers 15 residues. Germline values: CDR1 LGHNA, CDR2 YNFKEQ. CDR3 coding DNA: TGTGCCAGCAGCCAAGACGGCAGGGGGGACACTGAAGCTTTCTTT. Protein sequence: CASSQDGRGDTEAFF.

This chain connects TRBV19 to TRBJ2-7; 7 nucleotides match TRBD1. Germline values: CDR1 LNHDA, CDR2 SQIVND (reference sequence). The V gene end was trimmed by 5 bases and the J gene end by 2 bases; junction bases not matched to a gene: 9. The CDR3 spans 15 residues. This CDR3 is CASSPSTGQTYEQYF. CDR3 in DNA: TGTGCCAGTAGTCCGTCGACAGGGCAAACCTACGAGCAGTACTTC.

The CDR3 loop reads CASSLGGARVYEAFF. The CDR3 bases are TGTGCCAGCAGTTTAGGGGGGGCCAGAGTCTATGAAGCTTTCTTT. The genes are TRBV28 and TRBJ1-1; maybe TRBD1 (6 bases). This CDR3 has 15 amino acids. V dropped 2 bases and J dropped 7 bases, with 17 bases sitting between them. Germline CDR1 reads MDHEN; CDR2 reads SYDVKM.

In DNA form, the CDR3 reads TGTGCCAGCAGTCTGGGACAGGGGGCCGGGGAGCTGTTTTTT. It yields the protein CASSLGQGAGELFF. This chain joins TRBV27 and TRBJ2-2; TRBD1 agrees at 11 bases. The trim removed 5 bases at V and 6 bases at J, leaving 2 bases unmatched. The CDR3 runs to 14 residues. Germline V gives CDR1 MNHEY, CDR2 SMNVEV (reference sequence).

The chain has TRBV30 and TRBJ1-1; D unclear. This CDR3 is built from 12 residues. Per germline, CDR1 GTSNPN and CDR2 SVGIG (reference sequence). The V gene lost 1 base and the J gene lost 12 bases, with 15 bases spanning the gap. DNA for the CDR3: TGTGCCTGGAGTGCCGGGTCCCTGGTGACTTTCTTT. It translates to CAWSAGSLVTFF.

The chain couples TRBV4-1 to TRBJ2-3; possibly TRBD2 for D (5 bases). This CDR3 comprises 14 residues. Looked up from germline, CDR1 is MGHRA and CDR2 is YSYEKL. V was cut by 1 base and J by 6 bases, with 11 bases left in between. The CDR3 DNA is TGCGCCAGCAGCCAAGCGGGGTTCGTGGATACGCAGTATTTT. Its protein product is CASSQAGFVDTQYF.

The gene calls are TRBV27 and TRBJ1-2; 8 bases are a match to TRBD1. The J segment lost 0 bases and the V segment lost 7 bases, leaving 4 bases of the junction unmatched. The CDR3 contains 14 residues. Germline CDR1 is MNHEY and CDR2 is SMNVEV (reference sequence). The CDR3 nucleotides are TGTGCCAGCATACAACAGGGGGCTAACTATGGCTACACCTTC. Protein product: CASIQQGANYGYTF.

This chain joins TRBV19 and TRBJ2-1; TRBD1 matches at 10 bases. CDR3 length: 15 residues. In germline, CDR1 is LNHDA, CDR2 SQIVND (reference sequence). V lost 4 bases to trimming and J lost 2 bases; unmatched junction nucleotides: 2. The CDR3 DNA is TGTGCCAGTAGTACGGGACAGGGGCCCTACAATGAGCAGTTCTTC. Amino acid sequence: CASSTGQGPYNEQFF.

Here the CDR3 DNA reads TGTGCCAGCAGTAGCATGAACACTGAAGCTTTCTTT. Translated, it gives CASSSMNTEAFF. V and J are TRBV2 and TRBJ1-1; the D is unclear. Germline-derived CDR1 and CDR2 are SNHLY and FYNNEI. Trimming left V 5 bases short and J 0 bases short, with 4 bases between. The CDR3 is 12 residues long.